This T cell receptor beta chain was recovered during a study of T cell clones after liver transplantation. Study in general: Immunosuppression withdrawal was tried within 2 years after liver transplantation in this trial. Overall study findings and caveats: The donor-reactive repertoire was only partly measurable in two subjects, lacking donor cells.

To note about this clone: Its antigen is unknown.

TCRdb's copy holds only in-frame clones and misses some; the assay was immunoSEQ multiplex PCR. The sample shows 70,000 to 95,000 clones, roughly 85% of them seen only once. Trimming cost V 3 bases and J 7 bases, with 7 bases left between them. This CDR3 comprises 11 residues. From germline, CDR1 is DFQATT and CDR2 SNEGSKA (reference sequence). Sequences were derived from CD4+ T cells from blood, sampled at the 22-month timepoint. The receptor was isolated from a human patient who received a liver transplant. The graft donor may have contributed some T cells. The chain combines TRBV20-1 with TRBJ2-1; D is unresolved. The CDR3 coding sequence is TGCAGTGCTAGGGCCATTAATGAGCAGTTCTTC. This translates into CSARAINEQFF.